The present entry profiles one T cell receptor (beta chain) with its context. In the source study's methods: Scientists estimated how many nucleated cells there were by amplifying reference gene primers. Sequencing was performed with immunoSEQ multiplex PCR; in TCRdb, only in-frame clones are kept and a portion is missing. The DNA gave D and trimming, while V, J and clone size come from that table. The profile shows approximately 90,000 clones, around 88% of them singletons. This sample stems from a study of blood T cell repertoires in COVID-19. Study overall: Donors in the United States, Italy and Spain gave samples during acute or convalescent COVID-19. T cells, B-cell-depleted T cells, or PBMCs supplied cDNA or gDNA.

CDR1 and CDR2 (germline): WNHNN, SYGVQD (reference sequence). The CDR3 is 13 amino acids. The J segment lost 6 bases and the V segment lost 4 bases, leaving 2 bases of the junction unmatched. This chain uses TRBV10-1 with TRBJ2-1; 8 nucleotides align to TRBD2. Sequenced material: peripheral blood. This receptor was identified in a man in his 60s with acute or convalescent COVID-19. CDR3: CASSASGLNEQFF. The CDR3 DNA follows: TGCGCCAGCAGTGCTAGCGGGCTCAATGAGCAGTTCTTC.